Below, 11 T cell receptor beta chains from the same sample are listed, as sequenced in a study of technical replicates of blood from a handful of donors. Measured with immunoSEQ multiplex PCR; TCRdb has only the in-frame clones, and not every one. The top ten clones hold 0.26% of a sample with tens of thousands of clones, approximately 95% of them seen once. Sequencing used T cells isolated from PBMCs. The receptors were gathered from a human donor in good health.

J is TRBJ2-7 and V is TRBV7-3, with D possibly matching TRBD2 (5 bases). Trimming took off 2 bases at V and 12 bases at J, with 8 bases between the two ends. The CDR3 covers 10 residues. Germline-derived CDR1 and CDR2 are SGHTA and FQGTGA. CDR3 bases: TGTGCCAGCAGCTTATGGAGGACGTACTTC. The encoded protein is CASSLWRTYF.

The V and J genes are TRBV7-9 and TRBJ2-6, with D perhaps TRBD1 (6 bases). From germline, CDR1 is SEHNR and CDR2 FQNEAQ (reference sequence). Trimming took off 5 bases at V and 0 bases at J, with 17 bases between the two ends. This CDR3 comprises 18 residues. CDR3 residues: CASSPGAGANSGANVLTF. In nucleotides, the CDR3 is TGTGCCAGCAGCCCTGGGGCAGGGGCCAACTCTGGGGCCAACGTCCTGACTTTC.

As DNA, the CDR3 is TGTGCCAGCAGAAGACAACCCGGAGGAAATGAGCAGTTCTTC. Translation gives CASRRQPGGNEQFF. This chain connects TRBV27 to TRBJ2-1, with a tentative D call TRBD2 (5 bases). CDR1 is MNHEY and CDR2 is SMNVEV in the germline V gene (reference sequence). The CDR3 is made up of 14 amino acids. Trimming cost V 6 bases and J 7 bases, with 16 bases left between them.

The chain combines TRBV7-9 with TRBJ1-2, with D possibly TRBD1 on 5 matching bases. The germline V gene has CDR1 SEHNR and CDR2 FQNEAQ (reference sequence). The V end was cut by 0 bases, the J end by 4 bases, with 18 bases between. This CDR3 is built from 17 residues. The CDR3 reads CASSLAGEEGAVYGYTF. In DNA form, the CDR3 reads TGTGCCAGCAGCTTAGCGGGGGAGGAGGGCGCAGTCTATGGCTACACCTTC.

The gene calls are TRBV6-4 and TRBJ2-3; TRBD2 might be the D (6 bases). The germline gives CDR1 MRHNA, CDR2 SNTAGT. There are 16 residues in the CDR3. The ends were cut back, 2 bases at V and 2 bases at J, with 14 bases in the middle. Here the CDR3 reads CASSDTVGGYTDTQYF. CDR3 nucleotides: TGTGCCAGCAGTGACACGGTTGGGGGGTACACAGATACGCAGTATTTT.

The chain uses TRBV6-4 and TRBJ2-3, with D maybe TRBD2 (5 bases). This CDR3 is built from 17 residues. The germline V gene encodes CDR1 MRHNA and CDR2 SNTAGT. V was cut by 0 bases and J by 0 bases, with 13 bases left in between. The CDR3 reads CASSDSIQRFSTDTQYF. The CDR3 coding sequence is TGTGCCAGCAGTGACTCGATCCAGCGGTTTAGCACAGATACGCAGTATTTT.

Details on this clone: The junction and the germline gene differ at one end; a read error may be behind it. The chain has TRBV7-2 and TRBJ2-7, with TRBD1 matching 8 bases. This CDR3 comprises 15 residues. Germline CDR1 reads SGHTA; CDR2 reads FQGNSA. The CDR3: CASSGPGQVSNEQYF. The CDR3 DNA is TGTGCCAGCAGCGGACCGGGACAGGTCTCCAACGAGCAGTACTTC.

CDR3 residues: CASSLGTGYEQYF. The CDR3 coding sequence is TGTGCCAGCAGCTTAGGGACAGGCTACGAGCAGTACTTC. The V and J genes are TRBV13 and TRBJ2-7; TRBD1 is a possible D gene (6 bases). Germline-derived CDR1 and CDR2 are PRHDT and FYEKMQ (reference sequence). V was clipped by 0 bases and J by 3 bases, with 6 bases between them. The CDR3 contains 13 residues.

The chain carries TRBV6-5 and TRBJ2-7; no definite D call. The CDR3 is made up of 15 amino acids. The ends were cut back, 0 bases at V and 3 bases at J, with 12 bases in the middle. The V gene's germline CDR1 is MNHEY and CDR2 SVGAGI. The CDR3 reads CASSYSSLGLYEQYF. CDR3 DNA: TGTGCCAGCAGTTACTCGTCCCTGGGCCTCTACGAGCAGTACTTC.

The chain has TRBV5-4 and TRBJ2-5; TRBD1 agrees at 8 bases. The V segment lost 4 bases and the J segment 6 bases; nucleotides outside the gene matches: 11. This CDR3 spans 15 amino acids. Germline loops: CDR1 SGHNT, CDR2 YYREEE (reference sequence). The CDR3 loop is CASSTFTGGHQTQYF. In DNA form, the CDR3 reads TGTGCCAGCAGCACCTTCACAGGGGGGCATCAGACCCAGTACTTC.

The chain employs TRBV28 and TRBJ1-1; 7 bases are a match to TRBD1. Per the germline V gene, CDR1 is MDHEN and CDR2 is SYDVKM. V shed 4 bases and J 6 bases; nucleotides not matched to a gene: 8. This CDR3 region has 14 residues. The CDR3 loop reads CASSSPGGVAEAFF. CDR3 coding DNA: TGTGCCAGCAGTTCCCCAGGGGGAGTGGCTGAAGCTTTCTTT.